The present TCR beta chain was sequenced within a study of beta chain features in type 1 diabetes. The overall study: In age, gender and cell yields, patients were similar to healthy donors. Study findings and constraints: The study found moderately but significantly shorter TCRB CDR3s in all four CD4+ subsets of Type 1 diabetes patients.

This clone was seen a few times. Antigen unknown. From germline, CDR1 is SGHTA and CDR2 FQGNSA. Trimming left V 5 bases short and J 2 bases short, with 15 bases between. CDR3 length equals 16 residues. The whole isolated RNA underwent reverse transcription, so sequencing captured expressed TCRB transcripts. This table comes from immunoSEQ multiplex PCR, and its TCRdb copy is limited to in-frame clones, with some not included. This table has about 650,000 clones, around 11% appearing once. The material sequenced was naive CD4+ T cells from blood. This sequence originates from a man aged 25 to 40 with type 1 diabetes. The J gene is TRBJ1-4, the V gene TRBV7-2; perhaps TRBD1 as D (5 bases). This CDR3 is CASSGGTGGTNEKLFF. In DNA, the CDR3 is TGTGCCAGCAGCGGCGGGACGGGAGGGACTAATGAAAAACTGTTTTTT.